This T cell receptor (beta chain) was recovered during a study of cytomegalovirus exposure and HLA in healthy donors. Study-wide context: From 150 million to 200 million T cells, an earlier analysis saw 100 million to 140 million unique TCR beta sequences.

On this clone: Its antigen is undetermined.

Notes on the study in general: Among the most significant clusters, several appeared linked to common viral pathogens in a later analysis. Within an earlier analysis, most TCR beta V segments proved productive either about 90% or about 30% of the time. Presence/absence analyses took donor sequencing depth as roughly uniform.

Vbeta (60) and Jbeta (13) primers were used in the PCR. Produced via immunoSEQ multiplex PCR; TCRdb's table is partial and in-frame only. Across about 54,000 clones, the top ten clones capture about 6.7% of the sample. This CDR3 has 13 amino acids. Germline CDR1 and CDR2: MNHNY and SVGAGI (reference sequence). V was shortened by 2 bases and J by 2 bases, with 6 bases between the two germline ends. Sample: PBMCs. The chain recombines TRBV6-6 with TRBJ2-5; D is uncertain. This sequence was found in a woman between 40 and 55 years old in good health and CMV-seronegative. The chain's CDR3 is CASSYGQQETQYF. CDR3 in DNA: TGTGCCAGCAGTTACGGCCAGCAAGAGACCCAGTACTTC.